The 18 T cell receptor beta chains listed next were all sequenced from one sample in a study of radiation and T cells in renal cell carcinoma. Documented time point: blood 4 weeks post-SBRT, at nephrectomy. Treatment: 15 Gy SBRT to primary tumor, nephrectomy 4 weeks later. TCRdb's table, derived via immunoSEQ multiplex PCR, lists solely in-frame clones and lacks some. The sample includes 65,000 or so clones, roughly 80% of them seen just once. The specimen comprised blood, sampled from a patient whose treatment included radiotherapy and nephrectomy. All receptors come from a man between 60 and 75 years old with renal cell carcinoma.

The chain has TRBV7-3 and TRBJ1-1; unclear D gene. Germline V CDR1 and CDR2: SGHTA, FQGTGA. The length of the CDR3 is 14 residues. V was trimmed by 1 base and J by 2 bases, leaving 8 bases between them. The CDR3 region is CASSLSRVNTEAFF. In DNA form, the CDR3 reads TGTGCCAGCAGCTTAAGTCGGGTCAACACTGAAGCTTTCTTT.

The rearrangement uses TRBV11-3 and TRBJ2-4; 9 nucleotides match TRBD1. CDR1 and CDR2 from the germline V gene are SGHNT and YENEEA. V was clipped by 4 bases and J by 8 bases; unmatched bases: 6. CDR3 size: 14 residues. CDR3 residues: CASSSGQGKDIQYF. Written as DNA, the CDR3 is TGTGCCAGCAGCTCAGGACAGGGGAAAGACATTCAGTACTTC.

The chain couples TRBV10-1 to TRBJ1-1; maybe TRBD1 (5 bases). This CDR3 has 14 amino acids. Germline V gene lookup returns CDR1 WNHNN and CDR2 SYGVQD (reference sequence). With 9 bases removed from V and 4 bases from J, the gap between germline ends came to 18 bases. The CDR3 loop is CARGEGPRSTEAFF. The CDR3 DNA reads as TGCGCCAGAGGCGAGGGGCCTCGCAGCACTGAAGCTTTCTTT.

The V and J genes are TRBV5-8 and TRBJ2-5; 7 bases agree with TRBD2. The CDR3 extends over 13 amino acids. Per the germline V gene, CDR1 is SGHTS and CDR2 is YDEGEE. V shed 3 bases, J shed 2 bases, and the junction held 1 base outside the gene matches. This CDR3 reads CASSSGLQETQYF. DNA for the CDR3: TGTGCCAGCAGCTCGGGACTACAAGAGACCCAGTACTTC. The complete variable domain, with remaining parts taken from reference TRBV5-8 and TRBJ2-5, reads EAGVTQSPTHLIKTRGQQATLRCSPISGHTSVYWYQQALGLGLQFLLWYDEGEERNRGNFPPRFSGRQFPNYSSELNVNALELEDSALYLCASSSGLQETQYFGPGTRLLVL.

This chain uses TRBV19 with TRBJ1-2; no reliable D call. Germline assignment: CDR1 LNHDA and CDR2 SQIVND (reference sequence). V was pared by 0 bases and J by 4 bases, with 6 bases between. This CDR3 contains 13 residues. The CDR3 reads CASSIDTVYGYTF. CDR3 coding DNA: TGTGCCAGTAGTATAGATACAGTCTATGGCTACACCTTC.

The gene calls are TRBV27 and TRBJ2-1; D gene uncertain. Germline-derived CDR1 and CDR2 are MNHEY and SMNVEV (reference sequence). Trimming shortened V by 10 bases and J by 3 bases, and 16 bases separated the two germline ends. This CDR3 has 14 residues. The CDR3 DNA sequence: TGTGCCACCGGTGGGTTCTCCGGCTACAATGAGCAGTTCTTC. Translation: CATGGFSGYNEQFF.

The CDR3 DNA reads as TGTGCCAGCAGATTCCACGCGGGAGGCGCAGATACGCAGTATTTT. It specifies CASRFHAGGADTQYF. The chain employs TRBV6-6 and TRBJ2-3, with 8 bases fitting TRBD2. Germline V gene data show CDR1 as MNHNY and CDR2 as SVGAGI (reference sequence). This CDR3 has 15 residues. V dropped 6 bases and J dropped 4; count of bases not matched to a gene: 9.

The chain is built from TRBV11-3 and TRBJ2-7; possible D gene TRBD1, 6 bases. From germline, CDR1 is SGHNT and CDR2 YENEEA. Deletions cut 1 base from V and 1 base from J, with 11 bases between. The CDR3 runs 15 residues. The chain's CDR3 is CASSLGQAPSYEQYF. The CDR3 DNA is TGTGCCAGCAGCTTAGGACAGGCCCCGTCCTACGAGCAGTACTTC.

V gene TRBV14 combines with J gene TRBJ2-5, with D unresolved. V shed 2 bases and J shed 1 base, with 8 bases lying between them. CDR3 length: 14 amino acids. Germline V CDR1 and CDR2: SGHDN, FVKESK. DNA for the CDR3: TGTGCCAGCAGCCAATGGGCGACCCAAGAGACCCAGTACTTC. As protein: CASSQWATQETQYF.

This clone showed up just a few times. The rearrangement uses TRBV15 and TRBJ1-1, with a possible D match to TRBD1 (5 bases). The V gene's germline CDR1 is LNHNV and CDR2 YYDKDF (reference sequence). Trimming removed 8 bases at V and 5 bases at J, with 18 bases between. The CDR3 is 14 residues long. The CDR3 DNA reads TGTGCCACCGCCACTGGAGGGGTGTCGACTGAAGCTTTCTTT. Protein product: CATATGGVSTEAFF.

There are a few counts of this clone. The chain links TRBV13 to TRBJ2-1; D may be TRBD2 (5 bases). V was trimmed by 2 bases and J by 5 bases, leaving 7 bases between them. The CDR3 loop spans 13 amino acids. Germline V gene lookup returns CDR1 PRHDT and CDR2 FYEKMQ (reference sequence). Here the CDR3 DNA reads TGTGCCAGCAGCTTATCGGGAAACAATGAGCAGTTCTTC. It encodes CASSLSGNNEQFF.

The rearrangement uses TRBV29-1 and TRBJ2-5; D gene ambiguous. The germline CDR1 and CDR2 sequences are SQVTM and ANQGSEA. Trimming left V 3 bases short and J 3 bases short, with 11 bases between. CDR3 length equals 13 residues. The CDR3 nucleotides read TGCAGCGTTGACGACGGGTTCGAAGAGACCCAGTACTTC. It encodes CSVDDGFEETQYF.

This chain joins TRBV5-1 and TRBJ1-6; TRBD1 is a possible D gene (5 bases). The length of the CDR3 is 15 residues. Germline CDR1 SGHRS, CDR2 YFSETQ. Trimming cost V 2 bases and J 7 bases, with 13 bases left between them. Here the CDR3 reads CASSFAGAANSPLHF. The DNA for the CDR3 is TGCGCCAGCAGCTTCGCCGGGGCAGCGAATTCACCCCTCCACTTT.

The chain links TRBV7-6 to TRBJ2-2; D is perhaps TRBD2 (7 bases). Germline V gene sequence: CDR1 SGHVS, CDR2 FNYEAQ. Trimming removed 5 bases from V and 4 bases from J, with 17 bases in between. There are 16 residues in the CDR3. This CDR3 is CASSPPGGGLTGELFF. The CDR3 coding sequence is TGTGCCAGCAGCCCCCCTGGGGGGGGCCTCACCGGGGAGCTGTTTTTT.

The chain employs TRBV6-1 and TRBJ1-1; D not resolved. Trimming stripped 3 bases from V and 2 bases from J, with 7 bases between. The germline V gene has CDR1 MNHNS and CDR2 SASEGT. The CDR3 sequence is 13 residues long. The CDR3 sequence is CASSEKDNTEAFF. CDR3 nucleotide sequence: TGTGCCAGCAGTGAGAAAGATAACACTGAAGCTTTCTTT.

CDR3 nucleotides: TGTGCCAGCAGTCCTGGCTACGTTGGGACAGGGGGCTCTGGAAACACCATATATTTT. Translated, it gives CASSPGYVGTGGSGNTIYF. The gene calls are TRBV28 and TRBJ1-3, with 11 bases lining up with TRBD1. The junction had 12 bases not matched to a gene; V was cut back by 5 bases and J by 0 bases. The CDR3 is 19 residues long. The germline gives CDR1 MDHEN, CDR2 SYDVKM.

The chain carries TRBV30 and TRBJ2-1; a weak D match, TRBD2 (5 bases). Trimming pared 5 bases from V and 4 bases from J, leaving 15 bases between. CDR1 GTSNPN and CDR2 SVGIG come from the germline V gene (reference sequence). The CDR3 is 14 residues long. The CDR3: CAWAPGFAYNEQFF. The DNA of the CDR3 is TGTGCCTGGGCCCCGGGGTTCGCGTACAATGAGCAGTTCTTC. Full variable domain (outside the CDR3, taken from reference TRBV30 and TRBJ2-1): SQTIHQWPATLVQPVGSPLSLECTVEGTSNPNLYWYRQAAGRGLQLLFYSVGIGQISSEVPQNLSASRPQDRQFILSSKKLLLSDSGFYLCAWAPGFAYNEQFFGPGTRLTVL.

This clone was observed a few times. The gene calls are TRBV11-3 and TRBJ1-3, with D possibly matching TRBD1 (5 bases). The CDR3 totals 15 residues. The V gene lost 4 bases and the J gene lost 0 bases, with 10 bases spanning the gap. The germline gives CDR1 SGHNT, CDR2 YENEEA. CDR3 in DNA: TGTGCCAGCAGCTGGGACTCAAGCTCTGGAAACACCATATATTTT. Protein product: CASSWDSSSGNTIYF.